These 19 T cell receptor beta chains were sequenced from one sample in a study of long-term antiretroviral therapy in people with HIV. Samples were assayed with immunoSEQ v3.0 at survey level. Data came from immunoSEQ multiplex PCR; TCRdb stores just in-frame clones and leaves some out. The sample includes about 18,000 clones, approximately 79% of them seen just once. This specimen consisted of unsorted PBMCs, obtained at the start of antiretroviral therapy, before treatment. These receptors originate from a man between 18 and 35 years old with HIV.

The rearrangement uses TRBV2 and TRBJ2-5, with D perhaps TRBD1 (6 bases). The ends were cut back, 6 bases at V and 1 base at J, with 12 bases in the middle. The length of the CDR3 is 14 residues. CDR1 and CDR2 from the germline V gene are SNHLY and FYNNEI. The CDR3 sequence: CASREQGFQETQYF. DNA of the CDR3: TGTGCCAGCAGGGAACAGGGATTCCAAGAGACCCAGTACTTC.

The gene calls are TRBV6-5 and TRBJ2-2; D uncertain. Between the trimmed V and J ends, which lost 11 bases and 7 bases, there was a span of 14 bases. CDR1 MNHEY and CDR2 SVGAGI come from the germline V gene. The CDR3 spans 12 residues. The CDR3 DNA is TGTGCCTGTGCGACGTCGGACGGGGAGCTGTTTTTT. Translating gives CACATSDGELFF.

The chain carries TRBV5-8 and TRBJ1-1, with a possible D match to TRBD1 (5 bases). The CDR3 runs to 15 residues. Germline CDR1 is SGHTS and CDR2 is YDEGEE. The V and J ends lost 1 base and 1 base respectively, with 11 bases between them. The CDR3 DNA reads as TGTGCCAGCAGCTTGCGGACAACGTCGAACACTGAAGCTTTCTTT. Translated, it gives CASSLRTTSNTEAFF.

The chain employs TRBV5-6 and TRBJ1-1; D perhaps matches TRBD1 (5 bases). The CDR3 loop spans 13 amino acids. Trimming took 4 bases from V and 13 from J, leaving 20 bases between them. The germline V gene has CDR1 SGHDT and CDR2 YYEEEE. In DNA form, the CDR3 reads TGTGCCAGCAGCATTTGGGGACCTTCTAGGGGTTTCTTT. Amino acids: CASSIWGPSRGFF. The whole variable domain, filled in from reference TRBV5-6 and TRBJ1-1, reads DAGVTQSPTHLIKTRGQQVTLRCSPKSGHDTVSWYQQALGQGPQFIFQYYEEEERQRGNFPDRFSGHQFPNYSSELNVNALLLGDSALYLCASSIWGPSRGFFGQGTRLTVV.

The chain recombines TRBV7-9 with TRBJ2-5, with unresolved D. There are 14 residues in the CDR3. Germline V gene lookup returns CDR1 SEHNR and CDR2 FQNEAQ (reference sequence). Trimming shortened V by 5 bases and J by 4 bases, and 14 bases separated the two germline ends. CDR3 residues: CASSGAISLETQYF. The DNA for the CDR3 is TGTGCCAGCAGCGGAGCGATAAGTTTAGAGACCCAGTACTTC.

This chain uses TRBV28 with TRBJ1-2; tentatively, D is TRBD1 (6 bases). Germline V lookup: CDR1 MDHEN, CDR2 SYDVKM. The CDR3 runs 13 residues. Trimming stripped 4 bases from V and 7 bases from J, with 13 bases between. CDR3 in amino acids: CASSSLGGGGYTF. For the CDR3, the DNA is TGTGCCAGCAGTTCATTAGGGGGGGGTGGCTACACCTTC.

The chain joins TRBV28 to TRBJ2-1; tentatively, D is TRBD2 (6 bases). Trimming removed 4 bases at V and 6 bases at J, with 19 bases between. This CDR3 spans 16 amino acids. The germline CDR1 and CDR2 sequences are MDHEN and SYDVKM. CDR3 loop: CASSYNRDSQANEQFF. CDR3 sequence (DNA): TGTGCCAGCAGTTATAACCGGGACTCCCAAGCCAATGAGCAGTTCTTC.

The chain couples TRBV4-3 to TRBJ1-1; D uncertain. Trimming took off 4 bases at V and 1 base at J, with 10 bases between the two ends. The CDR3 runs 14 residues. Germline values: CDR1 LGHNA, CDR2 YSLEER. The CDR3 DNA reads TGCGCCAGCAGCCTGGGCCGAGGGAACACTGAAGCTTTCTTT. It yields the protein CASSLGRGNTEAFF.

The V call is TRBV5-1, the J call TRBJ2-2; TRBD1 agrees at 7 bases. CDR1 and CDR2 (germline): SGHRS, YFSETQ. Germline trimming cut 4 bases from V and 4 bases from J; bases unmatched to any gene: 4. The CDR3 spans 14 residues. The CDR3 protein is CASSPTGTTGELFF. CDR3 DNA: TGCGCCAGCAGCCCGACAGGGACCACCGGGGAGCTGTTTTTT. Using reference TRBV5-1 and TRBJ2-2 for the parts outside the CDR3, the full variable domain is KAGVTQTPRYLIKTRGQQVTLSCSPISGHRSVSWYQQTPGQGLQFLFEYFSETQRNKGNFPGRFSGRQFSNSRSEMNVSTLELGDSALYLCASSPTGTTGELFFGEGSRLTVL.

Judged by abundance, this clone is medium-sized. DNA of the CDR3: TGTGCCAGCAGCTTTAGCGGGAACACAGATACGCAGTATTTT. The encoded protein is CASSFSGNTDTQYF. The chain carries TRBV7-9 and TRBJ2-3; 8 bases match TRBD2. The V gene's germline CDR1 is SEHNR and CDR2 FQNEAQ (reference sequence). The CDR3 runs to 14 residues. The trim removed 3 bases at V and 2 bases at J, leaving 1 base unmatched.

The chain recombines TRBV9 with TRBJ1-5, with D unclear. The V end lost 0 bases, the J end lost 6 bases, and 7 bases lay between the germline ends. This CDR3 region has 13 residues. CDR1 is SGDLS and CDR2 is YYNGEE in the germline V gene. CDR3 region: CASSVEPTQPQHF. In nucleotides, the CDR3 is TGTGCCAGCAGCGTAGAGCCCACTCAGCCCCAGCATTTT.

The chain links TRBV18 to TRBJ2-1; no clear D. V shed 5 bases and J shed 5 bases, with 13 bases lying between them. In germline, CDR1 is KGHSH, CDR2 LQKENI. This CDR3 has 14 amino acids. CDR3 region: CASSWSGGNNEQFF. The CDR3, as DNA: TGTGCCAGCTCATGGTCGGGCGGAAACAATGAGCAGTTCTTC.

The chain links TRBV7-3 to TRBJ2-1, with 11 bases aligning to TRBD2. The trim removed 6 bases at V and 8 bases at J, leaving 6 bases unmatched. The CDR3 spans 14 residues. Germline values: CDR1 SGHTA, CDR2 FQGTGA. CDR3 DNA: TGTGCCAGCAGGTATAGCGGGAGGGCCGATGAGCAGTTCTTC. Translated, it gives CASRYSGRADEQFF.

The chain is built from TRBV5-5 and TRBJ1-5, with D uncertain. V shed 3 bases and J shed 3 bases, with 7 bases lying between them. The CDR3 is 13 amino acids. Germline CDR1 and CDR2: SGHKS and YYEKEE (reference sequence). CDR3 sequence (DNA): TGTGCCAGCAGCTCGGACGTCAATCAGCCCCAGCATTTT. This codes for CASSSDVNQPQHF.

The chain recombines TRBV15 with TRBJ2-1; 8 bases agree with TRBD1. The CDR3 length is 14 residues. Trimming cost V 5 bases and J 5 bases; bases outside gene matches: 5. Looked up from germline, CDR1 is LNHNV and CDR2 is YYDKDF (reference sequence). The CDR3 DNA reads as TGTGCCACCAGCGACGGCAGGGGGCACAATGAGCAGTTCTTC. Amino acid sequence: CATSDGRGHNEQFF.

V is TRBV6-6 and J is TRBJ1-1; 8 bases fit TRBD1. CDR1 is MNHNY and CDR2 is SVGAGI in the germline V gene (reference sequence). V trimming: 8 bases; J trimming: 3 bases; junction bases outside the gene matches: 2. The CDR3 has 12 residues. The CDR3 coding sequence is TGTGCCAGCCAGGGGGCCTACACTGAAGCTTTCTTT. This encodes CASQGAYTEAFF.

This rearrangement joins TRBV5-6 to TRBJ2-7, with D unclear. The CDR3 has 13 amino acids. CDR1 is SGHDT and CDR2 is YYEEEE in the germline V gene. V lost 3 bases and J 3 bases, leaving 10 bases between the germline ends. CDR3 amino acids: CASSYGRSYEQYF. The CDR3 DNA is TGTGCCAGCAGCTATGGACGCAGCTACGAGCAGTACTTC.

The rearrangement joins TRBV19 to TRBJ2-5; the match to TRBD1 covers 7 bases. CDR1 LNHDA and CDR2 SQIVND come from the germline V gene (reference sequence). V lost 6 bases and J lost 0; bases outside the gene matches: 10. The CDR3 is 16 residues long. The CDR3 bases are TGTGCCAGTAGGGCGACAGGGTTAGGGTACCAAGAGACCCAGTACTTC. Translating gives CASRATGLGYQETQYF. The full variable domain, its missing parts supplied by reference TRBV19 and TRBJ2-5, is DGGITQSPKYLFRKEGQNVTLSCEQNLNHDAMYWYRQDPGQGLRLIYYSQIVNDFQKGDIAEGYSVSREKKESFPLTVTSAQKNPTAFYLCASRATGLGYQETQYFGPGTRLLVL.

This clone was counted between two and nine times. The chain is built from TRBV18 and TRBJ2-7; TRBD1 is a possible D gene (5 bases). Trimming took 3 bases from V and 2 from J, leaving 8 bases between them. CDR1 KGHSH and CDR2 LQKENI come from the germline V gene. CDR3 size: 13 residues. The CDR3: CASSPTQAYEQYF. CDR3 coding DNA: TGTGCCAGCTCACCTACACAGGCCTACGAGCAGTACTTC.